These T cell receptor beta chains were read from a single sample in a study of cytomegalovirus exposure and HLA in healthy donors. Generated by immunoSEQ multiplex PCR, the TCRdb table keeps only in-frame clones and is missing some. This table has 95,000 to 150,000 clones, about 75% appearing once. Sequenced material: PBMCs. Every receptor here comes from a man in his 60s in good health and CMV-seropositive. Each CDR3 is given with its conserved first and last residue. Fields, in order: J gene, clone size, D gene, V gene, CDR3 protein, CDR3 DNA. The D gene is left open where the match is weak. A row's size may be missing; if present it is once, few, many or a size class.

J: TRBJ1-4; size: few; D: -; V: TRBV30; CDR3: CAWTEGRSEKLFF; DNA: TGTGCCTGGACGGAGGGGCGAAGTGAAAAACTGTTTTTT
J: TRBJ1-6; size: -; D: -; V: TRBV28; CDR3: CASSSLTGWNSPLHF; DNA: TGTGCCAGCAGTTCGCTCACAGGGTGGAATTCACCCCTCCACTTT
J: TRBJ2-5; size: -; D: -; V: TRBV11-2; CDR3: CASSLVQGGETQYF; DNA: TGTGCCAGCAGCTTAGTACAAGGAGGAGAGACCCAGTACTTC
J: TRBJ1-4; size: -; D: -; V: TRBV5-6; CDR3: CASSLVREGEREELFF; DNA: TGTGCCAGCAGCTTAGTCAGGGAAGGCGAAAGAGAAGAACTGTTTTTT
J: TRBJ1-1; size: -; D: -; V: TRBV10-3; CDR3: CAISGGGEAFF; DNA: TGTGCCATCTCTGGGGGAGGTGAAGCTTTCTTT
J: TRBJ2-1; size: -; D: -; V: TRBV7-9; CDR3: CASSWEGEGEQFF; DNA: TGTGCCAGCAGCTGGGAGGGGGAAGGTGAGCAGTTCTTC
J: TRBJ1-5; size: -; D: TRBD1; V: TRBV7-3; CDR3: CASSLIPGGASNQPQHF; DNA: TGTGCCAGCAGCTTAATTCCAGGGGGCGCGAGCAATCAGCCCCAGCATTTT
J: TRBJ1-5; size: few; D: -; V: TRBV2; CDR3: CASSREGNQPQHF; DNA: TGTGCCAGCAGTAGGGAGGGCAATCAGCCCCAGCATTTT
J: TRBJ1-2; size: -; D: TRBD1; V: TRBV6-1; CDR3: CASTPDRLRYGYTF; DNA: TGTGCCAGCACCCCGGACAGGCTACGGTATGGCTACACCTTC
J: TRBJ2-1; size: few; D: TRBD2; V: TRBV7-8; CDR3: CASSLDVGRANEQFF; DNA: TGTGCCAGCAGCTTAGATGTCGGGAGGGCCAATGAGCAGTTCTTC
J: TRBJ1-3; size: -; D: -; V: TRBV7-9; CDR3: CASSLGWRGNTIYF; DNA: TGTGCCAGCAGCTTAGGATGGCGGGGAAACACCATATATTTT
J: TRBJ2-3; size: -; D: -; V: TRBV20-1; CDR3: CSAFFSDTQYF; DNA: TGCAGTGCCTTTTTTTCAGATACGCAGTATTTT
J: TRBJ2-7; size: -; D: TRBD2; V: TRBV7-3; CDR3: CASSLSPPGTSKYEQYF; DNA: TGTGCCAGCAGCCTCAGTCCGCCTGGGACTAGTAAATACGAGCAGTACTTC
J: TRBJ2-2; size: -; D: TRBD2; V: TRBV7-2; CDR3: CASSVAGGLTGELFF; DNA: TGTGCCAGCAGCGTAGCGGGAGGGCTCACCGGGGAGCTGTTTTTT
J: TRBJ2-7; size: -; D: -; V: TRBV5-4; CDR3: CASSPGGDRAYEQYF; DNA: TGTGCCAGCAGCCCGGGAGGGGACAGGGCCTACGAGCAGTACTTC
J: TRBJ2-1; size: -; D: TRBD2; V: TRBV6-4; CDR3: CASSRAGDFGEQFF; DNA: TGTGCCAGCAGTCGAGCGGGGGATTTTGGGGAGCAGTTCTTC
J: TRBJ1-1; size: few; D: -; V: TRBV6-1; CDR3: CASSFWARNTEAFF; DNA: TGTGCCAGCTCTTTTTGGGCGAGAAACACTGAAGCTTTCTTT
J: TRBJ1-1; size: -; D: -; V: TRBV2; CDR3: CAKWPDSWTEAFF; DNA: TGTGCCAAGTGGCCGGACAGTTGGACTGAAGCTTTCTTT
J: TRBJ1-5; size: -; D: TRBD1; V: TRBV30; CDR3: CAANQGANQPQHF; DNA: TGTGCCGCCAATCAGGGGGCAAATCAGCCCCAGCATTTT
J: TRBJ1-2; size: -; D: TRBD1; V: TRBV27; CDR3: CASRQGYYGYTF; DNA: TGTGCCAGCCGACAGGGATACTATGGCTACACCTTC
J: TRBJ2-3; size: -; D: TRBD2; V: TRBV28; CDR3: CASRQRLTSGPRDTQYF; DNA: TGTGCCAGCAGACAACGTTTGACTAGCGGGCCCCGGGATACGCAGTATTTT
J: TRBJ1-4; size: -; D: TRBD1; V: TRBV19; CDR3: CASSNRGGNEKLFF; DNA: TGTGCCAGTAGCAACAGGGGGGGTAATGAAAAACTGTTTTTT
J: TRBJ2-1; size: few; D: TRBD2; V: TRBV5-1; CDR3: CASTPQSSGRTNEQFF; DNA: TGCGCCAGCACCCCTCAATCTAGCGGGAGGACAAATGAGCAGTTCTTC
J: TRBJ2-7; size: -; D: TRBD2; V: TRBV7-2; CDR3: CASSLQGLAGYEQYF; DNA: TGTGCCAGCAGCTTACAGGGACTAGCTGGCTACGAGCAGTACTTC
J: TRBJ2-7; size: -; D: TRBD1; V: TRBV7-3; CDR3: CASSPRTGDGEQYF; DNA: TGTGCCAGCAGCCCGAGGACAGGGGATGGCGAGCAGTACTTC
J: TRBJ2-2; size: -; D: TRBD1; V: TRBV5-1; CDR3: CASNRGSNTGELFF; DNA: TGCGCCAGCAACAGGGGCTCGAACACCGGGGAGCTGTTTTTT
J: TRBJ1-1; size: -; D: -; V: TRBV5-1; CDR3: CASSLAGFSNTEAFF; DNA: TGCGCCAGCAGCTTGGCAGGGTTCTCGAACACTGAAGCTTTCTTT